This TCR beta chain was sequenced in a study of T cells after somatic rescue of genetic block. The CDR3 is 12 amino acids. Germline trimming cut 6 bases from V and 11 bases from J; bases unmatched to any gene: 7. CDR1 is SGHTA and CDR2 is FQGNSA in the germline V gene. Generated by immunoSEQ multiplex PCR, the TCRdb table keeps only in-frame clones and is missing some. The sample records 67,000 or so clones, around 90% being singletons. The TCR comes from a man younger than 40. The chain employs TRBV7-2 and TRBJ1-5, with 7 bases that match TRBD1. Sequencing used peripheral blood mononuclear cells (PBMCs). CDR3 region: CASREGGRSQHF. The CDR3 DNA is TGTGCCAGCAGGGAAGGGGGCAGGTCCCAGCATTTT.